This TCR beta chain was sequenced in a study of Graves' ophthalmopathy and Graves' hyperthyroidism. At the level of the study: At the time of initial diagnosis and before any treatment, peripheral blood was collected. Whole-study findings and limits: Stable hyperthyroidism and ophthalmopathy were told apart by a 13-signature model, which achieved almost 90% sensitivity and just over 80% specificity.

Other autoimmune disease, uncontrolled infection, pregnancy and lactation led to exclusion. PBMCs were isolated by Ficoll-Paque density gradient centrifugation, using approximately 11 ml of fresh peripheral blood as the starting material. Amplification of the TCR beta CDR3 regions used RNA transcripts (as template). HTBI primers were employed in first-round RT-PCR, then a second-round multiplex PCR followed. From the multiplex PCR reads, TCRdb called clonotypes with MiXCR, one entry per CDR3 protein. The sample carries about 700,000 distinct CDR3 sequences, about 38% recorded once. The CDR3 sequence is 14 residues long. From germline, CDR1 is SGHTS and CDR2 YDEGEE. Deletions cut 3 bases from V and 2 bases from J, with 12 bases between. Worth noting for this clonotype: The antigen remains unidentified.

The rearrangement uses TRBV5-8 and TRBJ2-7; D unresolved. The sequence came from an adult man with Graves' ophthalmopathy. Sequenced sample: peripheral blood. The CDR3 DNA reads TGTGCCAGCAGCTACGGCGGAAGCGCCTACGAGCAGTACTTC. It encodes CASSYGGSAYEQYF.